This T cell receptor beta chain was identified during a study of patients and donors after allogeneic stem cell transplantation. V was trimmed by 6 bases and J by 0 bases, leaving 11 bases between them. There are 14 residues in the CDR3. The V gene's germline CDR1 is MNHEY and CDR2 SMNVEV (reference sequence). TCRdb re-called the RT-PCR reads with MiXCR, one entry per CDR3 protein. The sample includes about a million distinct CDR3 sequences, 15% to 20% of them seen just once. This clonotype occurred many times. V and J are TRBV27 and TRBJ1-1; possibly TRBD1 for D (5 bases). This clonotype was sampled from a human donor who was either an allogeneic HSCT recipient or a stem cell or donor lymphocyte infusion donor (not recorded which). It is not recorded whose cells these are; they may come from a transplant donor. Sequenced input: blood, either unsorted or a sorted T cell fraction (not recorded which). DNA for the CDR3: TGTGCCAGCAGCTTCGGGGGGATGAACACTGAAGCTTTCTTT. Translated, it gives CASSFGGMNTEAFF.